The 8 T cell receptor beta chains listed next were all sequenced from one sample in a study of T-cell reconstitution after alpha-beta-depleted transplantation in children. The TCRbeta library was prepared with unique molecular identifiers. TCRdb reanalysed the PCR reads using MiXCR and keeps one entry per CDR3 protein. In the table there are 450,000 to 550,000 distinct CDR3 sequences, about an eighth of which are singletons. The sample in question was PBMCs, mostly from graft donor cells, obtained 180 days after TCRalphabeta/CD19-depleted stem cell transplant. The receptors here all came from a female patient between 2 and 10 years old who had a stem cell transplant for aplastic anemia, so the T cells may come from the graft donor.

The chain has TRBV7-2 and TRBJ2-5, with a weak D call TRBD1 (6 bases). Trimming shortened V by 3 bases and J by 5 bases, and 10 bases separated the two germline ends. The V gene's germline CDR1 is SGHTA and CDR2 FQGNSA. CDR3 length: 13 amino acids. The CDR3 nucleotides are TGTGCCAGCAGCTTTTGGGGGCTCGAGACCCAGTACTTC. Protein sequence: CASSFWGLETQYF.

This clonotype was counted a few times. The chain joins TRBV6-1 to TRBJ1-2; D possibly corresponds to TRBD1 (6 bases). From germline, CDR1 is MNHNS and CDR2 SASEGT. The CDR3 loop spans 14 amino acids. V lost 6 bases and J lost 2, with 13 bases in between. The CDR3 region is CASRDVQGNYGYTF. The CDR3 region has the DNA TGTGCCAGCAGGGACGTCCAGGGGAACTATGGCTACACCTTC.

The J gene is TRBJ2-7, the V gene TRBV18, with D perhaps TRBD2 (6 bases). CDR3 length: 14 residues. With 4 bases removed from V and 2 bases from J, the gap between germline ends came to 12 bases. Germline CDR1 KGHSH, CDR2 LQKENI. CDR3 amino acids: CASSRQGGPYEQYV. The CDR3 DNA sequence: TGTGCCAGCTCACGGCAGGGAGGCCCCTACGAGCAGTACGTC.

This clonotype was observed many times. This chain connects TRBV29-1 to TRBJ2-1; D may correspond to TRBD1 or TRBD2 (5 bases each). Germline V lookup: CDR1 SQVTM, CDR2 ANQGSEA. The CDR3 runs to 13 residues. Trimming shortened V by 8 bases and J by 4 bases, and 15 bases separated the two germline ends. CDR3: CSYLRGRYNEQFF. CDR3 DNA: TGCAGCTACTTACGGGGCCGATACAATGAGCAGTTCTTC.

This clonotype has a handful of counts. The CDR3 nucleotides are TGCGCCAGCAGTACACGACTTTCCGACCAGCCCCAGCATTTT. Its translation is CASSTRLSDQPQHF. The V gene is TRBV10-2, the J gene TRBJ1-5, with D unclear. V was shortened by 5 bases and J by 7 bases, with 15 bases between the two germline ends. Per the germline V gene, CDR1 is WSHSY and CDR2 is SAAADI. This CDR3 is 14 amino acids long.

V and J are TRBV29-1 and TRBJ1-2; D is uncertain. Germline values: CDR1 SQVTM, CDR2 ANQGSEA. The CDR3 totals 12 residues. V gave up 6 bases and J gave up 4 bases, with 12 bases separating them. CDR3 bases: TGCAGCGTAGCCTCGGACCCCTATGGCTACACCTTC. It is translated as CSVASDPYGYTF.

This chain joins TRBV6-2 or TRBV6-3 and TRBJ2-7, with D unresolved. The V end lost 2 bases, the J end lost 2 bases, and 4 bases lay between the germline ends. Germline CDR1 MNHEY, CDR2 SVGEGT. CDR3 size: 12 residues. The CDR3 region has the DNA TGTGCCAGCAGTTACGCGCCCTACGAGCAGTACTTC. Protein: CASSYAPYEQYF.

This clonotype has just a few counts. V gene TRBV29-1 combines with J gene TRBJ1-2; D unclear. Trimming left V 3 bases short and J 0 bases short, with 14 bases between. This CDR3 spans 15 amino acids. Germline values: CDR1 SQVTM, CDR2 ANQGSEA. CDR3 nucleotides: TGCAGCGTTGATATTGTGGACGTCGCTAACTATGGCTACACCTTC. Amino acid sequence: CSVDIVDVANYGYTF. The full variable domain, with the rest looked up from reference TRBV29-1 and TRBJ1-2, is SAVISQKPSRDICQRGTSLTIQCQVDSQVTMMFWYRQQPGQSLTLIATANQGSEATYESGFVIDKFPISRPNLTFSTLTVSNMSPEDSSIYLCSVDIVDVANYGYTFGSGTRLTVV.